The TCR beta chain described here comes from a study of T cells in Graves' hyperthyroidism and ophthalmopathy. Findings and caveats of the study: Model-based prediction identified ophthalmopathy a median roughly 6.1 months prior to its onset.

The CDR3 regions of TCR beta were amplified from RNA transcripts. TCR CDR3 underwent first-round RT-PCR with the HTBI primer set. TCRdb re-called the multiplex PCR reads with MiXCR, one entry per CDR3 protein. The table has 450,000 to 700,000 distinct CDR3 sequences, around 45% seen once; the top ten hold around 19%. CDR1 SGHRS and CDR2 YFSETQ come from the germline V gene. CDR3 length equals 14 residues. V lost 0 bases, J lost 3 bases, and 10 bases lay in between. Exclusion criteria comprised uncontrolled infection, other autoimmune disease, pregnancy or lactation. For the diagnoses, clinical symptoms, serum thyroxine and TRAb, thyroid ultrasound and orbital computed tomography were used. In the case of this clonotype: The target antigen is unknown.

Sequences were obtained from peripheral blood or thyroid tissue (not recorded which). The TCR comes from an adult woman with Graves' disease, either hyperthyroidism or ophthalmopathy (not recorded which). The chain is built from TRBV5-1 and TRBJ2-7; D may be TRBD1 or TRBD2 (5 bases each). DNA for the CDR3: TGCGCCAGCAGCTTGGGGGACGCTGGCTACGAGCAGTACTTC. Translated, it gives CASSLGDAGYEQYF.